These 27 T cell receptor beta chains were all obtained from the same sample, sequenced in a study of cytomegalovirus exposure and HLA in healthy donors. Vbeta (60) and Jbeta (13) primers were used in the PCR. Sequenced by immunoSEQ multiplex PCR; TCRdb stores in-frame clones only, minus some. The table lists some 130,000 clones, with less than 2% in the top ten. The specimen sequenced was PBMCs. These receptors were collected from a man aged 18 to 29 in good health and CMV-seronegative.

The V and J genes are TRBV27 and TRBJ1-6; perhaps TRBD1 as D (5 bases). In germline, CDR1 is MNHEY, CDR2 SMNVEV (reference sequence). Deletions cut 2 bases from V and 9 bases from J, with 17 bases between. The CDR3 contains 16 residues. CDR3 sequence (DNA): TGTGCCAGCAGTTTAGGAGACGGAAAGGGGTCTTCACCCCTCCACTTT. Translating it yields CASSLGDGKGSSPLHF.

The chain combines TRBV7-5 with TRBJ2-7; TRBD1 is taken as the D call from the table, unchecked against the DNA. TRBV7-5 is tagged as a pseudogene. This CDR3 has 14 residues. This chain's CDR3 is CARSFGPTVYEQYF. CDR3 bases: TGTGCCAGAAGCTTTGGGCCCACGGTCTACGAGCAGTACTTC.

V and J are TRBV5-5 and TRBJ1-2, with TRBD1 as a possible D gene (5 bases). Germline values: CDR1 SGHKS, CDR2 YYEKEE (reference sequence). The V end was cut by 4 bases, the J end by 2 bases, with 9 bases between. The CDR3 totals 13 residues. In DNA form, the CDR3 reads TGTGCCAGCAGCCTGGGGCAGAACTATGGCTACACCTTC. Encoded protein: CASSLGQNYGYTF.

The rearrangement joins TRBV4-3 to TRBJ1-1; maybe TRBD1 (5 bases). There are 15 residues in the CDR3. V was trimmed by 8 bases and J by 4 bases, leaving 20 bases between them. In germline, CDR1 is LGHNA, CDR2 YSLEER. CDR3 in DNA: TGCGCCAGCCGCCGTGTGGCAGGGCTTTTCACTGAAGCTTTCTTT. This translates into CASRRVAGLFTEAFF.

The V gene is TRBV7-3, the J gene TRBJ2-5; 7 nucleotides line up with TRBD2. V shed 5 bases and J 5 bases; nucleotides not matched to a gene: 11. Germline V lookup: CDR1 SGHTA, CDR2 FQGTGA. The CDR3 consists of 15 residues. CDR3 in amino acids: CASSPLAAGTETQYF. The CDR3 bases are TGTGCCAGCAGCCCTCTAGCGGCGGGCACGGAGACCCAGTACTTC.

The J gene is TRBJ2-3, the V gene TRBV27, with 7 bases identical to TRBD2. The CDR3 extends over 15 amino acids. The V gene's germline CDR1 is MNHEY and CDR2 SMNVEV (reference sequence). V lost 5 bases to trimming and J lost 4 bases; unmatched junction nucleotides: 9. As DNA, the CDR3 is TGTGCCAGCAGTCCCGGCGGGGGAAACTCAGATACGCAGTATTTT. It codes for CASSPGGGNSDTQYF.

The chain recombines TRBV4-3 with TRBJ1-1; D is undetermined. CDR3 length: 15 amino acids. V lost 1 base, J lost 3 bases, and 12 bases lay in between. Germline CDR1 is LGHNA and CDR2 is YSLEER. The CDR3 region has the DNA TGCGCCAGCAGCCAAGCGTCGGCAGGCTACACTGAAGCTTTCTTT. This gives the protein CASSQASAGYTEAFF.

The rearrangement links TRBV19 to TRBJ1-2; 8 bases align to TRBD1. Germline lookup yields CDR1 LNHDA and CDR2 SQIVND (reference sequence). After removal of 4 bases from V and 4 bases from J, the junction contained 8 bases not matched to a gene. The CDR3 loop spans 15 amino acids. The CDR3 sequence: CASSRPGQAFYGYTF. The DNA for the CDR3 is TGTGCCAGTAGTAGACCGGGACAGGCTTTCTATGGCTACACCTTC.

The chain carries TRBV4-3 and TRBJ1-1, with a possible D match to TRBD1 (5 bases). CDR3 length: 16 residues. V lost 0 bases to trimming and J lost 3 bases, with 14 bases between them. CDR1 is LGHNA and CDR2 is YSLEER in the germline V gene. CDR3 in amino acids: CASSQEGAGRDTEAFF. CDR3 coding DNA: TGCGCCAGCAGCCAAGAAGGGGCGGGAAGAGACACTGAAGCTTTCTTT.

This chain joins TRBV27 and TRBJ2-7; 7 bases agree with TRBD2. V gave up 3 bases and J gave up 0 bases; unmatched junction bases: 8. There are 16 residues in the CDR3. Germline V gene data show CDR1 as MNHEY and CDR2 as SMNVEV (reference sequence). The CDR3 region has the DNA TGTGCCAGCAGTTTGATATCTAGCGGCGCCTCCTACGAGCAGTACTTC. This gives the protein CASSLISSGASYEQYF.

This rearrangement joins TRBV6-5 to TRBJ1-5; 7 positions match TRBD1. This CDR3 is built from 15 residues. CDR1 MNHEY and CDR2 SVGAGI come from the germline V gene. Trimming cost V 6 bases and J 2 bases; bases outside gene matches: 7. Written as DNA, the CDR3 is TGTGCCAGCAGGGTACAGGGGAGCGGCAATCAGCCCCAGCATTTT. Translated: CASRVQGSGNQPQHF.

This chain connects TRBV5-6 to TRBJ2-7; the D gene is possibly TRBD2 (7 bases). The last part of the DNA fits TRBJ2-5 better; the J call may be wrong. This CDR3 contains 16 residues. Per germline, CDR1 SGHDT and CDR2 YYEEEE. The CDR3 nucleotides read TGTGCCAGCAGCTCACCACGAGGGGGGGCGGGTGAGACCCAGTACTTC. It specifies CASSSPRGGAGETQYF.

The V and J genes are TRBV5-1 and TRBJ2-6; TRBD1 matches at 7 bases. V dropped 0 bases and J dropped 0; count of bases not matched to a gene: 3. In germline, CDR1 is SGHRS, CDR2 YFSETQ. The CDR3 loop spans 17 amino acids. CDR3 in amino acids: CASSLGTGGSGANVLTF. The CDR3 bases are TGCGCCAGCAGCTTGGGGACAGGAGGCTCTGGGGCCAACGTCCTGACTTTC.

In DNA form, the CDR3 reads TGTGCCAGCAGCTTAGCAGTGTCGGGCACCGGGGAGCTGTTTTTT. It translates to CASSLAVSGTGELFF. This chain connects TRBV7-9 to TRBJ2-2, with unresolved D. Between the trimmed V and J ends, which lost 0 bases and 4 bases, there was a span of 9 bases. The CDR3 has 15 amino acids. Per germline, CDR1 SEHNR and CDR2 FQNEAQ (reference sequence). Full variable domain (rest looked up from reference TRBV7-9 and TRBJ2-2): DTGVSQNPRHKITKRGQNVTFRCDPISEHNRLYWYRQTLGQGPEFLTYFQNEAQLEKSRLLSDRFSAERPKGSFSTLEIQRTEQGDSAMYLCASSLAVSGTGELFFGEGSRLTVL.

V usage is TRBV4-1 and J usage is TRBJ2-3, with 11 bases lining up with TRBD2. V shed 3 bases and J 10 bases; nucleotides not matched to a gene: 12. The germline gives CDR1 MGHRA, CDR2 YSYEKL. The CDR3 has 16 amino acids. The CDR3 is CASSQTITSGSNAQYF. CDR3 nucleotides: TGCGCCAGCAGCCAGACTATCACTAGCGGGAGTAATGCGCAGTATTTT.

The chain couples TRBV27 to TRBJ1-5; D gene unclear. The CDR3 has 13 amino acids. The V gene lost 3 bases and the J gene lost 4 bases, with 7 bases spanning the gap. Germline V lookup: CDR1 MNHEY, CDR2 SMNVEV (reference sequence). CDR3 amino acids: CASSLLVNQPQHF. CDR3 nucleotide sequence: TGTGCCAGCAGTTTGTTAGTGAATCAGCCCCAGCATTTT.

The chain links TRBV4-3 to TRBJ2-3, with D tentatively TRBD1 (5 bases). V gave up 3 bases and J gave up 1 base, with 23 bases separating them. The CDR3 extends over 19 amino acids. The germline V gene encodes CDR1 LGHNA and CDR2 YSLEER. The CDR3 DNA follows: TGCGCCAGCAGCCACTCAGCAGGGATGCAGGTTGATGGCACAGATACGCAGTATTTT. Its translation: CASSHSAGMQVDGTDTQYF.

The chain joins TRBV5-1 to TRBJ2-7; the D is unclear. Trimming shortened V by 0 bases and J by 7 bases, and 8 bases separated the two germline ends. The CDR3 sequence is 12 residues long. Germline CDR1 reads SGHRS; CDR2 reads YFSETQ. The CDR3 region is CASSLEVGEQYF. The CDR3 nucleotides are TGCGCCAGCAGCTTGGAGGTCGGGGAGCAGTACTTC.

This chain links TRBV6-5 with TRBJ2-2; maybe TRBD1 (5 bases). The CDR3 is made up of 14 amino acids. The V end was cut by 2 bases, the J end by 4 bases, with 8 bases between. CDR1 is MNHEY, CDR2 SVGAGI, per germline. The CDR3 sequence is CASSYLGATGELFF. CDR3 coding DNA: TGTGCCAGCAGTTACCTTGGGGCCACCGGGGAGCTGTTTTTT.

V gene TRBV9 combines with J gene TRBJ2-1; maybe TRBD2 (6 bases). This CDR3 comprises 15 residues. Per the germline V gene, CDR1 is SGDLS and CDR2 is YYNGEE. V was clipped by 4 bases and J by 7 bases, with 18 bases between them. The CDR3 here is CASSPGTLGANEQFF. The CDR3 DNA sequence: TGTGCCAGCAGCCCCGGGACTCTCGGGGCAAATGAGCAGTTCTTC.

The chain combines TRBV7-8 with TRBJ2-5, with TRBD2 matching over 16 bases. The DNA end is more similar to TRBJ2-7, so the J call may be wrong. Germline V gives CDR1 SGHVS, CDR2 FQNEAQ. This CDR3 is 20 amino acids long. The CDR3 here is CASSLALGLAGGLNMDEQYF. The CDR3 nucleotides read TGTGCCAGCAGCTTAGCCCTGGGACTAGCGGGAGGGCTAAATATGGACGAGCAGTACTTC.

The chain links TRBV7-2 to TRBJ2-1, with D possibly matching TRBD2 (5 bases). This CDR3 comprises 18 residues. CDR1 and CDR2 (germline): SGHTA, FQGNSA. The V end was cut by 7 bases, the J end by 2 bases, with 24 bases between. CDR3 DNA sequence: TGTGCCAGCAACAAGGGATCGGGGATCGGCTTTACCTACAATGAGCAGTTCTTC. Translating it yields CASNKGSGIGFTYNEQFF.

Comment on this clone: The same CDR3 also results from other DNA sequences found in this sample. V and J are TRBV6-5 and TRBJ1-5; a weak D match, TRBD1 (6 bases). Germline-derived CDR1 and CDR2 are MNHEY and SVGAGI. The V end was cut by 6 bases, the J end by 4 bases, with 13 bases between. The CDR3 has 14 amino acids. The CDR3 region is CASRRTGRNQPQHF. CDR3 bases: TGTGCCAGCAGAAGAACAGGGCGGAATCAGCCCCAGCATTTT.

J is TRBJ1-2 and V is TRBV6-1, with 7 bases fitting TRBD1. The germline V gene has CDR1 MNHNS and CDR2 SASEGT. The CDR3 has 13 residues. The J segment lost 8 bases and the V segment lost 8 bases, leaving 11 bases of the junction unmatched. The CDR3 sequence: CASGGQNRGGYTF. CDR3 DNA sequence: TGTGCCAGCGGGGGACAGAATAGGGGCGGCTACACCTTC.

The chain's CDR3 is CASSVVSGLAATGELFF. The CDR3 region has the DNA TGTGCCAGCAGCGTAGTTTCCGGACTAGCGGCCACCGGGGAGCTGTTTTTT. The chain has TRBV9 and TRBJ2-2; 10 bases fit TRBD2. Losses at the gene ends were 0 bases for V and 4 bases for J; bases not matched to a gene: 6. The CDR3 length is 17 residues. Germline loops: CDR1 SGDLS, CDR2 YYNGEE.

The chain combines TRBV11-2 with TRBJ2-2, with 7 bases matching TRBD1. The V gene end was trimmed by 1 base and the J gene end by 5 bases; junction bases not matched to a gene: 7. The CDR3 consists of 16 residues. Germline V gene data show CDR1 as SGHAT and CDR2 as FQNNGV. Here the CDR3 reads CASSLAGTAMTGELFF. The CDR3 region has the DNA TGTGCCAGCAGCTTAGCCGGGACAGCAATGACCGGGGAGCTGTTTTTT.

The chain employs TRBV14 and TRBJ2-3, with TRBD1 matching over 8 bases. Germline CDR1 reads SGHDN; CDR2 reads FVKESK. V trimming: 2 bases; J trimming: 12 bases; junction bases outside the gene matches: 7. The CDR3 loop spans 13 amino acids. This CDR3 is CASSQSRTGGQYF. CDR3 nucleotides: TGTGCCAGCAGCCAATCCCGAACAGGGGGTCAGTATTTT.